These 15 T cell receptor beta chains originate from one sample sequenced in a study of blood T cell repertoires in COVID-19. Method: immunoSEQ multiplex PCR; TCRdb's copy keeps in-frame clones and lacks some. The data hold 200,000 to 300,000 clones, with around four fifths observed a single time. Sequenced material: peripheral blood. Every receptor here comes from a woman aged 55-75 years with active or convalescent COVID-19.

The chain has TRBV4-2 and TRBJ2-5, with D possibly being TRBD1 (6 bases). The CDR3 consists of 13 residues. Looked up from germline, CDR1 is LGHNA and CDR2 is YNFKEQ. V was shortened by 0 bases and J by 13 bases, with 15 bases between the two germline ends. In DNA, the CDR3 is TGTGCCAGCAGCCAAGATCTTGGGGGCGAATGGTACTTC. Amino acid sequence: CASSQDLGGEWYF.

The chain carries TRBV3-1 (or the pseudogene TRBV3-2) and TRBJ2-4; maybe TRBD2 (6 bases). V shed 0 bases and J shed 15 bases, with 12 bases lying between them. This CDR3 spans 12 amino acids. Germline CDR1 reads LGHDT; CDR2 reads YNNKEL (reference sequence). In nucleotides, the CDR3 is TGTGCCAGCAGCCAAGATTACGGGGGTTGGTACTTC. Its protein is CASSQDYGGWYF.

The chain couples TRBV30 to TRBJ2-1, with TRBD2 matching 9 bases. The CDR3 has 14 amino acids. The germline V gene encodes CDR1 GTSNPN and CDR2 SVGIG (reference sequence). The junction had 5 bases not matched to a gene; V was cut back by 4 bases and J by 4 bases. CDR3 residues: CAWTSGTPYNEQFF. The DNA for the CDR3 is TGTGCCTGGACTAGCGGGACACCTTACAATGAGCAGTTCTTC.

The gene calls are TRBV24-1 and TRBJ2-5, with TRBD2 matching over 7 bases. The V gene's germline CDR1 is KGHDR and CDR2 SFDVKD. There are 15 residues in the CDR3. With 3 bases clipped from V and 2 bases from J, the junction kept 5 bases outside the gene matches. The CDR3: CATSDDPAGQETQYF. The CDR3 nucleotides read TGTGCCACCAGTGATGACCCAGCGGGGCAAGAGACCCAGTACTTC.

This chain joins TRBV5-4 and TRBJ1-2; 9 nucleotides line up with TRBD1. The CDR3 totals 18 residues. Germline trimming cut 0 bases from V and 0 bases from J; bases unmatched to any gene: 9. From germline, CDR1 is SGHNT and CDR2 YYREEE (reference sequence). The CDR3 nucleotides read TGTGCCAGCAGCTTGGCCTGGGGACAGGGTTATTCTAACTATGGCTACACCTTC. This sequence encodes CASSLAWGQGYSNYGYTF.

In DNA, the CDR3 is TGCGCCAGCACCCAACCACAGGGGGCGAGGGAGATGGGGCAGGACCAGCCTAATGAAAAACTGTTTTTT. It codes for CASTQPQGAREMGQDQPNEKLFF. This chain uses TRBV23-1 with TRBJ1-4; 9 bases agree with TRBD1. TRBV23-1 is flagged as an ORF with uncertain function. The CDR3 covers 23 residues. V lost 7 bases to trimming and J lost 3 bases; unmatched junction nucleotides: 30.

This chain links TRBV5-6 with TRBJ1-4, with 9 bases identical to TRBD1. V trimming: 1 base; J trimming: 10 bases; junction bases outside the gene matches: 14. This CDR3 region has 17 residues. Germline V lookup: CDR1 SGHDT, CDR2 YYEEEE. DNA for the CDR3: TGTGCCAGCAGCTTGAATTCGGCGGGGACAGGGCTAGGAAAACTGTTTTTT. This encodes CASSLNSAGTGLGKLFF.

This chain connects TRBV11-2 to TRBJ2-1, with 7 bases aligning to TRBD2. V shed 8 bases and J 0 bases; nucleotides not matched to a gene: 7. The CDR3 runs 15 residues. Per the germline V gene, CDR1 is SGHAT and CDR2 is FQNNGV. The CDR3: CASSEAGISYNEQFF. The CDR3, as DNA: TGTGCCAGCTCGGAAGCGGGGATCTCCTACAATGAGCAGTTCTTC.

In its sample, this clone was seen a few times. The V gene is TRBV10-3, the J gene TRBJ2-1, with D perhaps matching TRBD1 (6 bases). This CDR3 is 12 amino acids long. Per germline, CDR1 ENHRY and CDR2 SYGVKD. V lost 11 bases, J lost 4 bases, and 12 bases lay in between. The CDR3 protein is CAVTGLYNEQFF. The CDR3 nucleotides read TGTGCCGTCACAGGGTTATACAATGAGCAGTTCTTC.

The chain joins TRBV10-2 to TRBJ2-2; D is unclear. Per the germline V gene, CDR1 is WSHSY and CDR2 is SAAADI. Trimming cost V 3 bases and J 1 base, with 3 bases left between them. The length of the CDR3 is 13 residues. CDR3 sequence (DNA): TGCGCCAGCAGTGAACAGAACACCGGGGAGCTGTTTTTT. It codes for CASSEQNTGELFF.

J is TRBJ1-4 and V is TRBV5-1; 8 bases fit TRBD1. Per the germline V gene, CDR1 is SGHRS and CDR2 is YFSETQ. The CDR3 length is 16 residues. Trimming took 6 bases from V and 4 from J; bases not matched to a gene: 11. The CDR3 here is CASKWTGRKDNEKLFF. CDR3 nucleotide sequence: TGCGCCAGCAAATGGACAGGGAGAAAAGATAATGAAAAACTGTTTTTT.

This clone was observed at least ten times. The chain has TRBV12-5 and TRBJ2-7; 8 nucleotides agree with TRBD1. Germline loops: CDR1 LGHNT, CDR2 FRNRAP. V shed 1 base and J 3 bases; nucleotides not matched to a gene: 5. This CDR3 spans 15 amino acids. CDR3 sequence reads: CASGLATGGYYEQYF. The CDR3, as DNA: TGTGCTAGTGGTTTGGCCACAGGGGGTTACTACGAGCAGTACTTC.

The chain links TRBV11-3 to TRBJ1-2; 7 nucleotides agree with TRBD1. J was trimmed by 5 bases and V by 8 bases; bases with no gene match: 11. The CDR3 has 14 residues. Looked up from germline, CDR1 is SGHNT and CDR2 is YENEEA. CDR3 DNA sequence: TGTGCCAGCTCGAGGAGGGCAGGGGGATATGGCTACACCTTC. Translated: CASSRRAGGYGYTF.

The chain recombines TRBV28 with TRBJ1-1, with 8 bases that match TRBD1. The germline V gene encodes CDR1 MDHEN and CDR2 SYDVKM. The CDR3 is 16 amino acids. Germline trimming cut 3 bases from V and 1 base from J; bases unmatched to any gene: 7. The CDR3 here is CASSFQRTGWNTEAFF. CDR3 DNA: TGTGCCAGCAGTTTCCAAAGGACAGGGTGGAACACTGAAGCTTTCTTT.

The chain couples TRBV3-1 (or the pseudogene TRBV3-2) to TRBJ2-5; 8 positions agree with TRBD2. The CDR3 loop spans 17 amino acids. V dropped 0 bases and J dropped 5; count of bases not matched to a gene: 11. CDR1 and CDR2 from the germline V gene are LGHDT and YNNKEL (reference sequence). CDR3 sequence: CASSQEGLRPGGETQYF. The CDR3 nucleotides read TGTGCCAGCAGCCAAGAGGGCCTCCGACCGGGGGGGGAGACCCAGTACTTC.